Listed here are 8 T cell receptor beta chains from one sample, sequenced in a study of T cell responses to AZD1222 COVID-19 vaccine. The repertoire was sequenced with immunoSEQ multiplex PCR; TCRdb's copy has only in-frame clones and lacks some. In the table there are over 95,000 clones, just under 90% of which are singletons. The sequencing used peripheral blood, collected on day 0 of AZD1222 vaccination. All receptors come from an adult in good health.

V is TRBV6-5 and J is TRBJ1-4; 7 positions match TRBD1. After removal of 6 bases from V and 11 bases from J, the junction contained 12 bases not matched to a gene. This CDR3 is 14 amino acids long. The germline V gene has CDR1 MNHEY and CDR2 SVGAGI. This CDR3 reads CASRETGISEKLFF. The CDR3 nucleotides are TGTGCCAGCAGAGAGACAGGGATATCGGAGAAACTGTTTTTT.

Concerning this clone: This specimen includes other DNA sequences encoding the same CDR3. The rearrangement joins TRBV18 to TRBJ1-5; 8 bases agree with TRBD1. J was trimmed by 7 bases and V by 3 bases; bases with no gene match: 5. Germline CDR1 is KGHSH and CDR2 is LQKENI. The CDR3 sequence is 14 residues long. CDR3 nucleotides: TGTGCCAGCTCACCGTCAGGGGGCGAGCAGCCCCAGCATTTT. It translates to CASSPSGGEQPQHF.

This clone was recorded a few times. The V and J genes are TRBV6-2 or TRBV6-3 and TRBJ1-1; 7 bases match TRBD1. CDR3 length: 16 amino acids. V gave up 6 bases and J gave up 1 base; unmatched junction bases: 11. Germline CDR1 MNHEY, CDR2 SVGEGT. CDR3 amino acids: CASSPIDRARNTEAFF. In DNA form, the CDR3 reads TGTGCCAGCAGCCCTATCGACAGGGCAAGGAACACTGAAGCTTTCTTT.

This clone was observed a single time. The gene calls are TRBV11-2 and TRBJ2-6; the match to TRBD2 covers 12 bases. Germline CDR1 reads SGHAT; CDR2 reads FQNNGV. The V and J ends lost 5 bases and 0 bases, in that order; junction bases with no gene match: 5. This CDR3 is built from 18 residues. CDR3 protein: CASSPRTSGDSGANVLTF. DNA of the CDR3: TGTGCCAGCAGCCCCCGGACTAGCGGGGACTCTGGGGCCAACGTCCTGACTTTC.

This clone has just one count. The chain has TRBV6-2 or TRBV6-3 and TRBJ1-5; TRBD1 aligns across 9 bases. Trimming cost V 4 bases and J 5 bases; bases outside gene matches: 0. CDR1 and CDR2 from the germline V gene are MNHEY and SVGEGT. There are 13 residues in the CDR3. DNA for the CDR3: TGTGCCAGCAGTTGGACAGGGGATCAGCCCCAGCATTTT. This encodes CASSWTGDQPQHF.

CDR3 DNA sequence: TGTGCCAGCAGTTACGACAGGGGCGAGCAGTACTTC. Translation gives CASSYDRGEQYF. This sequence joins TRBV6-5 and TRBJ2-7; 8 nucleotides line up with TRBD1. This CDR3 has 12 amino acids. The J segment lost 6 bases and the V segment lost 2 bases, leaving 0 bases of the junction unmatched. Germline lookup yields CDR1 MNHEY and CDR2 SVGAGI.

The V gene is TRBV27, the J gene TRBJ1-2, with 8 positions matching TRBD1. This CDR3 has 15 residues. J lost 8 bases, V lost 4 bases, and 12 bases had no gene match. In germline, CDR1 is MNHEY, CDR2 SMNVEV (reference sequence). The DNA for the CDR3 is TGTGCCAGCAGTTCTAGACAGGGGATCAGACGGGGCTACACCTTC. Amino acid sequence: CASSSRQGIRRGYTF.

V is TRBV6-6 and J is TRBJ2-5; no firm D call. Germline V lookup: CDR1 MNHNY, CDR2 SVGAGI (reference sequence). This CDR3 region has 15 residues. The germline V and J ends were trimmed by 8 bases and 1 base, with 17 bases remaining between them. CDR3 bases: TGTGCCAGCGGCCCCCTCGCGCGGAGCCAAGAGACCCAGTACTTC. This encodes CASGPLARSQETQYF.